This T cell receptor beta chain was sequenced in a study of cytomegalovirus exposure and HLA in healthy donors. Germline values: CDR1 SNHLY, CDR2 FYNNEI. The V gene lost 1 base and the J gene lost 0 bases, with 10 bases spanning the gap. The CDR3 length is 16 residues. Use of 60 Vbeta and 13 Jbeta primers characterized the PCR. Some clones are missing from TCRdb's copy, which holds only in-frame ones; the method was immunoSEQ multiplex PCR. The repertoire consists of approximately 210,000 clones, with more than 75% occurring once and the leading ten covering 1.5% to 2%. This receptor was identified in a woman aged 50 to 65 in good health and CMV-seronegative. The J gene is TRBJ1-5, the V gene TRBV2; possibly TRBD1 for D (6 bases). Input material: PBMCs. CDR3 in amino acids: CASSEVGADSNQPQHF. CDR3 in DNA: TGTGCCAGCAGTGAAGTGGGGGCAGATAGCAATCAGCCCCAGCATTTT.